This T cell receptor (beta chain) emerged from a study of prognosis after radiotherapy for stage I lung cancer. Template was genomic DNA; TCR beta CDR3 amplified in two multiplex PCR rounds. Used in first-round PCR were primers specific to each TRBV and TRBJ gene. In TCRdb, the multiplex PCR reads were re-called with MiXCR into one record per CDR3 protein. Of 20,000 or so distinct CDR3 sequences listed, roughly 26% were seen once; the top ten hold less than 25%. Worth noting for this clonotype: This likely stems from a read error, as it lies one base from a far larger clone.

The CDR3 totals 15 residues. CDR1 is MRHNA, CDR2 SNTAGT, per germline. The J gene is TRBJ1-2, the V gene TRBV6-4, with D hard to call. The origin of this receptor is a donor aged 50 or older with non-small cell lung cancer. Sequenced material: PBMCs, taken before or after stereotactic body radiation therapy (not recorded which). The DNA for the CDR3 is TGTGCCAGCAGTGAACCGGCAGGCGGCTACTATGGCTACGCCTTC. Protein sequence: CASSEPAGGYYGYAF.